The clone carrying this T cell receptor beta chain showed up just a few times. This specimen comes from a study of radiation and T cells in renal cell carcinoma. Assay used: immunoSEQ multiplex PCR; TCRdb lists only in-frame clones, some missing. The repertoire has about 12,000 clones, about 71% of them found once; the top ten carry under 20%. Regarding treatment: treatment-naive control, cytoreductive nephrectomy. The ends lost 6 bases at V and 1 base at J; junction bases unmatched: 8. The CDR3 contains 15 residues. CDR1 KGHSH and CDR2 LQKENI come from the germline V gene. This rearrangement joins TRBV18 to TRBJ1-1; 7 bases are a match to TRBD1. The sequenced sample was tumor tissue, obtained from a patient whose treatment was nephrectomy without radiotherapy. This clonotype originated in a woman of 80 years or more with renal cell carcinoma. The CDR3 loop is CASSITTGKNTEAFF. In DNA, the CDR3 is TGTGCCAGCTCCATAACGACAGGGAAGAACACTGAAGCTTTCTTT.